This is a list of T cell receptor beta chains from one sample in a study of blood T cell repertoires in COVID-19. Only in-frame clones appear in the TCRdb table, and some are missing; sequencing was by immunoSEQ multiplex PCR. The sample consists of some 300,000 clones, just under 90% of them appearing once. Sequencing was carried out using PBMCs or T cells enriched from blood (not recorded which). The receptor set was obtained from a woman aged 45-59 years who had been exposed to COVID-19. Both conserved end residues are trimmed from each CDR3. The order of the fields is clone size, V gene, J gene, CDR3 protein. Clone size, where shown, is once, few, many, or a class for clones that have expanded.

NA	TRBV28	TRBJ1-2	ASSSAGGTNYGYT
NA	TRBV28	TRBJ1-5	ATDSVYDQPQH
NA	TRBV27	TRBJ2-7	ASSLSDRPEQY
few	TRBV18	TRBJ1-2	ASSPPAGFLYGYT
NA	TRBV11-2	TRBJ2-5	ASSYPGLQETQY
NA	TRBV2	TRBJ1-6	ASRGTAQNSPLH
NA	TRBV3-1/TRBV3-2	TRBJ1-3	ASSQVAESGNTIY
once	TRBV5-1	TRBJ1-2	ASSLEWGLSYGYT
NA	TRBV6-5	TRBJ2-5	ASSWTSGGSGETQY
NA	TRBV29-1	TRBJ1-2	SVDYMGPRLYGYT
NA	TRBV5-4	TRBJ2-1	ASSLTRTRGRHNEQF
NA	TRBV30	TRBJ2-7	AWSRQGPYEQY
NA	TRBV25-1	TRBJ1-4	ASRPTETTNEKLF
NA	TRBV3-1/TRBV3-2	TRBJ1-5	ASSQTGFSGNQPQH
NA	TRBV13	TRBJ2-3	ASSSDRGLPDTQY
NA	TRBV19	TRBJ1-2	ASTNREYGYT
NA	TRBV7-6	TRBJ2-1	ASSPPTSYNEQF
NA	TRBV5-4	TRBJ2-2	ASQGPNTGELF
NA	TRBV10-3	TRBJ2-5	AISGSTGAGETQY
NA	TRBV19	TRBJ2-7	ASSPGQGAYEQY
NA	TRBV19	TRBJ2-1	ASSRPGMAGDYNEQF
NA	TRBV10-3	TRBJ2-1	AIRGTSGDNEQF
few	TRBV28	TRBJ2-5	ASQPRFTGFSLETQY
NA	TRBV27	TRBJ1-2	ASSLFAESGGYT
NA	TRBV19	TRBJ2-3	ATTRGGTDTQY
NA	TRBV2	TRBJ2-5	ASRPYGTPQETQY
NA	TRBV10-2	TRBJ1-1	ASSAIMNTEAF
NA	TRBV14	TRBJ1-1	ASSPVQGVAF
NA	TRBV18	TRBJ1-1	ASSPRTGGVGTEAF
NA	TRBV2	TRBJ1-2	ASSEGRAGGYT
NA	TRBV19	TRBJ2-7	ASSITPGGPGEQY
NA	TRBV19	TRBJ1-1	ASSQGDVTEAF
few	TRBV28	TRBJ1-2	ASSSTGGGGYT
once	TRBV4-2	TRBJ1-5	ASSQDRPGQGTSNQPQH
NA	TRBV27	TRBJ1-1	ASSRGAPTEAF
NA	TRBV6-1	TRBJ1-6	ASSESHGDRRGLH
NA	TRBV7-9	TRBJ1-3	ASSLVGPQGTGNTIY
NA	TRBV12-3/TRBV12-4	TRBJ1-4	ASSGTGDEKLF
NA	TRBV24-1	TRBJ1-2	ATSTENYGYT
NA	TRBV6-5	TRBJ1-5	ASARVSNQPQH
NA	TRBV27	TRBJ2-2	ASSWQVAGELF
NA	TRBV5-1	TRBJ1-3	ASSDQTEGSSGNTIY
NA	TRBV4-1	TRBJ1-6	ASSQDVGTGGNSPLH
NA	TRBV6-2/TRBV6-3	TRBJ1-5	ASSYSFQGLSNQPQH
NA	TRBV18	TRBJ1-1	ASSPGTGSLSTEAF
NA	TRBV3-1/TRBV3-2	TRBJ2-7	ASSQGAGISYEQY
NA	TRBV15	TRBJ1-4	ATSSDRVDEKLF